This is a list of T cell receptor beta chains from one sample in a study of shared clonotypes between healthy human individuals. Produced via immunoSEQ multiplex PCR; TCRdb's table is partial and in-frame only. The sample has about 2 million clones; about 95% are singletons. Sequencing was performed on naive CD8+ T cells sorted from blood. The receptors were gathered from a man between 18 and 29 years old in good health. Each CDR3 is given with its conserved first and last residue. A D gene is named only where the DNA matches it firmly. Size values are once, few and many counts, or a class for expanded clones, and some rows have none.

>TRBV10-1|NA|TRBJ1-1|NA
TGCGCCAGCCCAGTAAAATACAGGACCCGAGGGGAAGCTTTCTTT
CASPVKYRTRGEAFF
>TRBV7-9|NA|TRBJ2-7|NA
TGTGCCAGCAGCCCTACAGGCGAGTACTTC
CASSPTGEYF
>TRBV2|NA|TRBJ2-2|TRBD2
TGTGCCACGACTAGCGGGAGCCTAGACACCGGGGAGCTGTTTTTT
CATTSGSLDTGELFF
>TRBV27|NA|TRBJ2-6|NA
TGTGCCAGCAGTTATTACGGGATAGGCTCTGGGGCCAACGTCCTGACTTTC
CASSYYGIGSGANVLTF
>TRBV28|NA|TRBJ1-2|NA
TGTGCCAGCAGTTTAAAGAGGGGTAGCTATGGCTACACCTTC
CASSLKRGSYGYTF
>TRBV27|NA|TRBJ2-7|TRBD2
TGTGCCAGCAACGTAGCTAGCGGGGGGTACATGTACGAGCAGTACTTC
CASNVASGGYMYEQYF
>TRBV4-1|NA|TRBJ2-3|NA
TGCGCCAGCAGCCTCGGACTCGCCGCTAGCACAGATACGCAGTATTTT
CASSLGLAASTDTQYF
>TRBV2|NA|TRBJ2-7|NA
TGTGCCAGCAGGAGCTACGAGCAGTACTTC
CASRSYEQYF
>TRBV14|NA|TRBJ2-2|NA
TGTGCCAGCAGCCAAGTGAGCACGGGGGAGCTGTTTTTT
CASSQVSTGELFF
>TRBV13|NA|TRBJ1-1|NA
TGTGCCAGCAGCTTAGAGAGCCAGCGGACTGAAGCTTTCTTT
CASSLESQRTEAFF
>TRBV6-6|NA|TRBJ2-1|NA
TGTGCCAGCAGTATAACCGGGACCAAATTATACAATGAGCAGTTCTTC
CASSITGTKLYNEQFF
>TRBV7-3|NA|TRBJ1-2|NA
TGTGCCAGCAGCCCCTCGGGGGGCTCAAACTATGGCTACACCTTC
CASSPSGGSNYGYTF
>TRBV29-1|NA|TRBJ2-1|TRBD1
TGCAGCGTTGAAGACCCGGACAGGGGTCTCTACAATGAGCAGTTCTTC
CSVEDPDRGLYNEQFF
>TRBV18|NA|TRBJ2-1|NA
TGTGCCAGCTCACCAATCTCCGGGACCTCCCATGAGCAGTTCTTC
CASSPISGTSHEQFF
>TRBV11-3|NA|TRBJ2-4|TRBD1
TGTGCCAGCACCACCGGGACAGGGTCCATTCAGTACTTC
CASTTGTGSIQYF
>TRBV7-9|NA|TRBJ2-3|NA
TGTGCCAGCAGCTTAGGGGAGGGGGCAGATACGCAGTATTTT
CASSLGEGADTQYF
>TRBV6-1|NA|TRBJ1-5|NA
TGTGCCAGCAAGGTAAATACTCATAGCAATCAGCCCCAGCATTTT
CASKVNTHSNQPQHF
>TRBV5-6|NA|TRBJ2-5|NA
TGTGCCAGCAGCTTGGCGGGGCCCCAAGAGACCCAGTACTTC
CASSLAGPQETQYF
>TRBV6-5|NA|TRBJ2-5|TRBD2
TGTGCCAGCAGTTCCTTTCGACTAGCGGGGGGGCCGGACCAGTACTTC
CASSSFRLAGGPDQYF
>TRBV4-1|NA|TRBJ1-1|NA
TGCGCCAGCAGCCAAGATACCAGGACTGAAGCTTTCTTT
CASSQDTRTEAFF
>TRBV4-1|NA|TRBJ2-7|NA
TGCGCCAGCAGCCCAAGAGGTCTACCAGAAACCTACGAGCAGTACTTC
CASSPRGLPETYEQYF
>TRBV7-2|NA|TRBJ2-1|TRBD2
TGTGCCAGCAGCTTTGATAGCGGGTTAAGCTCCTACAATGAGCAGTTCTTC
CASSFDSGLSSYNEQFF
>TRBV7-6|NA|TRBJ2-2|NA
TGTGCCAGCAGCTTAGCGTCCCCTAGCTGGGCCGGGGAGCTGTTTTTT
CASSLASPSWAGELFF
>TRBV5-1|NA|TRBJ2-1|NA
TGCGCCAGCAGCCCGCGGGACACGAGCTCCTACAATGAGCAGTTCTTC
CASSPRDTSSYNEQFF
>TRBV6-6|NA|TRBJ1-1|NA
TGTGCCAGCAGTTACGAATCCAGAGAAGCTTTCTTT
CASSYESREAFF
>TRBV10-2|NA|TRBJ2-1|TRBD1
TGCGCCAGCACTGAAACCGGGACAGCGTTGTTCTTC
CASTETGTALFF
>TRBV30|NA|TRBJ2-1|NA
TGTGCCTGGATGGTGGGGGTTGGCCCCCCTTCTTTAAATGAGCAGTTCTTC
CAWMVGVGPPSLNEQFF
>TRBV29-1|NA|TRBJ1-1|TRBD1
TGCAGCGTTCTAATAGGGACAGGGAACACTGAAGCTTTCTTT
CSVLIGTGNTEAFF
>TRBV13|NA|TRBJ1-6|TRBD1
TGTGCCAGCAGCCTCCAGGGGGGAGGTTCACCCCTCCACTTT
CASSLQGGGSPLHF
>TRBV5-6|NA|TRBJ1-3|NA
TGTGCCAGCAGCCCCTGGGGGGGGAACACCATATATTTT
CASSPWGGNTIYF
>TRBV19|NA|TRBJ1-5|TRBD1
TGTGCCAGCCACACAGGGGGGATAGGCCAGCCCCAGCATTTT
CASHTGGIGQPQHF
>TRBV19|NA|TRBJ1-5|NA
TGTGCCAGTAGTATTAGCGGGGTAGGGCAGCCCCAGCATTTT
CASSISGVGQPQHF
>TRBV6-5|NA|TRBJ2-3|TRBD2
TGTGCCAGCAGTTACGGGCTAGCGGGAGTTTCAGATACGCAGTATTTT
CASSYGLAGVSDTQYF
>TRBV4-1|NA|TRBJ2-3|NA
TGCGCCAGCAGCCAATCGGGGGGCCGCACAGATACGCAGTATTTT
CASSQSGGRTDTQYF
>TRBV9|NA|TRBJ2-2|TRBD2
TGTGCCAGCAGCGTATTGGGAGGGGCCGGGGAGCTGTTTTTT
CASSVLGGAGELFF
>TRBV28|NA|TRBJ2-7|TRBD1
TGTGCCAGCAGTTTCGGGGACAGGGGGCTTTGGGAGCAGTACTTC
CASSFGDRGLWEQYF
>TRBV2|NA|TRBJ2-7|NA
TGTGCCAGCAGGTCCGGATCGCCCTACGAGCAGTACTTC
CASRSGSPYEQYF
>TRBV4-3|once|TRBJ1-5|NA
TGCGCCAGCAGCCCCGTCGGCGGGCCCCAGCATTTT
CASSPVGGPQHF
>TRBV5-8|NA|TRBJ2-7|NA
TGTGCCAGCAGGTTCGGGACCTTCTACGAGCAGTACTTC
CASRFGTFYEQYF
>TRBV29-1|NA|TRBJ1-2|NA
TGCAGCGTTTTTGGAGAGATCCGGGGCCTTCGGGACTATGGCTACACCTTC
CSVFGEIRGLRDYGYTF
>TRBV27|once|TRBJ2-7|TRBD1
TGTGCCAGCAGTCCAACCGGAGACAGGGGCTACGAGCAGTACTTC
CASSPTGDRGYEQYF
>TRBV5-1|once|TRBJ1-4|TRBD1
TGCGCCAGCAGCCAAGACAGGGGGACTGAAAAACTGTTTTTT
CASSQDRGTEKLFF